The next 32 T cell receptor beta chains were all read from a single sample in a study of beta chain features in type 1 diabetes. Study results and limitations: Moderate but significant shortening of TCRB CDR3s was recorded in all four CD4+ subsets from Type 1 diabetes patients.

Their antigens remain unidentified. Every isolated RNA sample was fully reverse transcribed, so sequencing captured expressed TCRB transcripts. Assay: immunoSEQ multiplex PCR; the TCRdb copy retains only in-frame clones and omits some. The table records about 700,000 clones, around 15% of them present only once. The sample taken for sequencing was naive CD4+ T cells from blood. All receptors derive from a man younger than 30 with type 1 diabetes.

This clone was observed a handful of times. The sample contains more than one DNA sequence encoding this CDR3. This chain links TRBV19 with TRBJ2-1; TRBD2 matches at 11 bases. Looked up from germline, CDR1 is LNHDA and CDR2 is SQIVND (reference sequence). Losses at the gene ends were 6 bases for V and 3 bases for J; bases not matched to a gene: 4. The CDR3 length is 15 residues. Here the CDR3 DNA reads TGTGCCAGTAGCTCCACTAGCGGGGGCTACAATGAGCAGTTCTTC. Protein sequence: CASSSTSGGYNEQFF.

The gene calls are TRBV7-2 and TRBJ1-2, with D unclear. The CDR3 loop spans 12 amino acids. The germline V gene has CDR1 SGHTA and CDR2 FQGNSA. V was cut by 1 base and J by 7 bases, with 7 bases left in between. For the CDR3, the DNA is TGTGCCAGCAGCTTAGAAGGTTTTGGCTACACCTTC. This gives the protein CASSLEGFGYTF.

The chain recombines TRBV4-2 with TRBJ2-5; D unclear. This CDR3 is built from 14 residues. Trimming shortened V by 1 base and J by 3 bases, and 9 bases separated the two germline ends. Per germline, CDR1 LGHNA and CDR2 YNFKEQ. This chain's CDR3 is CASSQAIDEETQYF. Written as DNA, the CDR3 is TGTGCCAGCAGCCAAGCGATAGACGAAGAGACCCAGTACTTC.

The chain has TRBV6-5 and TRBJ1-2, with 9 bases fitting TRBD1. Germline V CDR1 and CDR2: MNHEY, SVGAGI. The CDR3 length is 12 residues. J was trimmed by 4 bases and V by 8 bases; bases with no gene match: 2. The CDR3 protein is CASQDRGYGYTF. In DNA, the CDR3 is TGTGCCAGCCAGGACAGGGGCTATGGCTACACCTTC.

The sample holds a few counts of this clone. This chain joins TRBV5-4 and TRBJ1-2, with D possibly matching TRBD1 (5 bases). CDR1 is SGHNT and CDR2 is YYREEE in the germline V gene (reference sequence). Trimming shortened V by 2 bases and J by 0 bases, and 11 bases separated the two germline ends. The CDR3 totals 15 residues. In DNA, the CDR3 is TGTGCCAGCAGCTTCCCTATGGGGGCTAACTATGGCTACACCTTC. Its translation: CASSFPMGANYGYTF.

This clone has just a few counts. This chain joins TRBV6-6 and TRBJ2-7, with D unclear. This CDR3 contains 12 residues. The V end lost 2 bases, the J end lost 6 bases, and 8 bases lay between the germline ends. Germline CDR1 reads MNHNY; CDR2 reads SVGAGI (reference sequence). The CDR3 region has the DNA TGTGCCAGCAGTTACGACGTCTCCGAGCAGTACTTC. As protein: CASSYDVSEQYF.

The chain uses TRBV19 and TRBJ1-5, with D unclear. CDR3 length: 12 amino acids. The germline V and J ends were trimmed by 3 bases and 10 bases, with 10 bases remaining between them. The V gene's germline CDR1 is LNHDA and CDR2 SQIVND (reference sequence). The CDR3 coding sequence is TGTGCCAGTAGTATCCCGATGGGTCCCCAGCATTTT. It encodes CASSIPMGPQHF.

This clone was counted a few times. The chain carries TRBV7-3 and TRBJ2-3, with D hard to call. The CDR3 sequence is 13 residues long. In germline, CDR1 is SGHTA, CDR2 FQGTGA. With 5 bases removed from V and 2 bases from J, the gap between germline ends came to 8 bases. CDR3 in DNA: TGTGCCAGCAGCACGGAGCCCACAGATACGCAGTATTTT. Amino acid sequence: CASSTEPTDTQYF.

This clone was seen more than once but under ten times. The chain has TRBV28 and TRBJ2-2; D may match TRBD1 or TRBD2 (6 bases each). Germline values: CDR1 MDHEN, CDR2 SYDVKM. V was pared by 6 bases and J by 4 bases, with 12 bases between. The CDR3 contains 14 residues. The CDR3 DNA is TGTGCCAGCAGCTCGGGGGCTCGCACCGGGGAGCTGTTTTTT. It encodes CASSSGARTGELFF.

The J gene is TRBJ1-2, the V gene TRBV30; D is uncertain. Trimming removed 0 bases from V and 2 bases from J, with 7 bases in between. CDR1 is GTSNPN and CDR2 is SVGIG in the germline V gene (reference sequence). This CDR3 comprises 13 residues. The CDR3 protein is CAWSVTQNYGYTF. The CDR3 region has the DNA TGTGCCTGGAGTGTGACTCAAAACTATGGCTACACCTTC.

The rearrangement links TRBV7-9 to TRBJ1-1; D is ambiguous. Trimming left V 9 bases short and J 5 bases short, with 22 bases between. The CDR3 is 15 amino acids. Germline V gene sequence: CDR1 SEHNR, CDR2 FQNEAQ (reference sequence). The CDR3 loop is CARTTLAVVSTEAFF. The CDR3 DNA sequence: TGTGCCAGGACGACCTTAGCGGTTGTTTCTACTGAAGCTTTCTTT.

This chain uses TRBV5-4 with TRBJ1-4; the D is unclear. There are 14 residues in the CDR3. V lost 2 bases and J lost 4, with 9 bases in between. Germline lookup yields CDR1 SGHNT and CDR2 YYREEE (reference sequence). As DNA, the CDR3 is TGTGCCAGCAGCTTATGGTCAGTTAATGAAAAACTGTTTTTT. It encodes CASSLWSVNEKLFF.

This clone was counted between two and nine times. The genes are TRBV5-1 and TRBJ1-2, with D possibly matching TRBD1 (5 bases). The CDR3 length is 14 residues. The germline V gene has CDR1 SGHRS and CDR2 YFSETQ. V was clipped by 4 bases and J by 10 bases, with 20 bases between them. DNA for the CDR3: TGCGCCAGCAGCCCGGACCAGGGACCATATTCCTACACCTTC. Protein product: CASSPDQGPYSYTF.

J is TRBJ2-3 and V is TRBV9; tentatively, D is TRBD2 (5 bases). The ends were cut back, 2 bases at V and 6 bases at J, with 13 bases in the middle. Looked up from germline, CDR1 is SGDLS and CDR2 is YYNGEE. This CDR3 region has 14 residues. The CDR3 protein is CASSVGGLLDTQYF. The CDR3 DNA follows: TGTGCCAGCAGCGTTGGCGGGCTGCTGGATACGCAGTATTTT.

This clone was detected only a few times. CDR3 protein: CASSYRGHQPQHF. Written as DNA, the CDR3 is TGTGCCAGCAGTTACCGTGGGCATCAGCCCCAGCATTTT. The chain couples TRBV6-5 to TRBJ1-5; D not certain. V was cut by 2 bases and J by 5 bases, with 7 bases left in between. This CDR3 spans 13 amino acids. The germline V gene has CDR1 MNHEY and CDR2 SVGAGI.

The sample holds a few counts of this clone. Distinct nucleotide sequences in the sample also encode this CDR3. V is TRBV7-2 and J is TRBJ2-7; D possibly corresponds to TRBD1 (5 bases). The CDR3 has 12 amino acids. V dropped 2 bases and J dropped 3 bases, with 5 bases sitting between them. From germline, CDR1 is SGHTA and CDR2 FQGNSA. CDR3 residues: CASSLQGYEQYF. CDR3 nucleotide sequence: TGTGCCAGCAGCTTACAGGGCTACGAGCAGTACTTC.

The chain uses TRBV2 and TRBJ2-7; D perhaps matches TRBD1 (6 bases). Germline V gene lookup returns CDR1 SNHLY and CDR2 FYNNEI. V was trimmed by 0 bases and J by 4 bases, leaving 13 bases between them. The CDR3 contains 15 residues. The CDR3 region has the DNA TGTGCCAGCAGTGAAGCTTGGGACACAAATTACGAGCAGTACTTC. Residues: CASSEAWDTNYEQYF.

The CDR3 reads CASSPAEGLVETQYF. Written as DNA, the CDR3 is TGCGCCAGCAGCCCCGCCGAGGGCCTGGTTGAGACCCAGTACTTC. This sequence joins TRBV5-1 and TRBJ2-5, with D perhaps TRBD2 (5 bases). Germline V CDR1 and CDR2: SGHRS, YFSETQ. The CDR3 contains 15 residues. V dropped 4 bases and J dropped 5 bases, with 18 bases sitting between them. The variable domain in full, with the rest retrieved from reference TRBV5-1 and TRBJ2-5, is KAGVTQTPRYLIKTRGQQVTLSCSPISGHRSVSWYQQTPGQGLQFLFEYFSETQRNKGNFPGRFSGRQFSNSRSEMNVSTLELGDSALYLCASSPAEGLVETQYFGPGTRLLVL.

The rearrangement uses TRBV29-1 and TRBJ2-5; D not resolved. CDR3 length equals 12 residues. From germline, CDR1 is SQVTM and CDR2 ANQGSEA. Trimming took 1 base from V and 3 from J, leaving 6 bases between them. CDR3 sequence: CSVEGYEETQYF. CDR3 nucleotides: TGCAGCGTTGAAGGGTACGAAGAGACCCAGTACTTC.

The V and J genes are TRBV7-9 and TRBJ2-5, with TRBD1 identical over 8 bases. The ends lost 5 bases at V and 5 bases at J; junction bases unmatched: 13. The CDR3 has 16 residues. The germline gives CDR1 SEHNR, CDR2 FQNEAQ (reference sequence). For the CDR3, the DNA is TGTGCCAGCAGCCCCCGGGACAGGAGATTTGGGGAGACCCAGTACTTC. It codes for CASSPRDRRFGETQYF.

The rearrangement links TRBV29-1 to TRBJ1-2, with a weak D call TRBD1 (6 bases). The CDR3 loop spans 15 amino acids. Germline V gene data show CDR1 as SQVTM and CDR2 as ANQGSEA. With 6 bases removed from V and 7 bases from J, the gap between germline ends came to 24 bases. CDR3 sequence reads: CSVGAQAGGASGYTF. CDR3 nucleotides: TGCAGCGTGGGGGCCCAGGCGGGAGGCGCGAGTGGCTACACCTTC.

This chain's CDR3 is CASSNGQGVTQPQHF. CDR3 bases: TGTGCCAGCAGCAACGGACAGGGGGTTACTCAGCCCCAGCATTTT. The chain carries TRBV7-9 and TRBJ1-5; the match to TRBD1 covers 10 bases. The trim removed 5 bases at V and 6 bases at J, leaving 7 bases unmatched. CDR3 length: 15 residues. The germline V gene has CDR1 SEHNR and CDR2 FQNEAQ (reference sequence).

This clone has a handful of counts. The chain has TRBV30 and TRBJ1-2; TRBD1 agrees at 9 bases. Germline trimming cut 7 bases from V and 4 bases from J; bases unmatched to any gene: 13. Germline lookup yields CDR1 GTSNPN and CDR2 SVGIG (reference sequence). CDR3 length equals 15 residues. Written as DNA, the CDR3 is TGTGCCTCCACGGGGACAGGGCGTCCCGGCTATGGCTACACCTTC. It codes for CASTGTGRPGYGYTF.

Many counts were recorded for this clone. The CDR3 region has the DNA TGTGCCTGGAGGACAACCGGACAGGGGGGAAAACTGTTTTTT. Encoded protein: CAWRTTGQGGKLFF. The chain carries TRBV30 and TRBJ1-4; TRBD1 agrees at 10 bases. With 3 bases clipped from V and 10 bases from J, the junction kept 8 bases outside the gene matches. There are 14 residues in the CDR3. Germline lookup yields CDR1 GTSNPN and CDR2 SVGIG (reference sequence).

This clone was recorded a few times. The identical CDR3 is also encoded by other nucleotide sequences in the sample. The chain recombines TRBV2 with TRBJ2-5; D gene unclear. Germline lookup yields CDR1 SNHLY and CDR2 FYNNEI. The ends were cut back, 6 bases at V and 5 bases at J, with 4 bases in the middle. The CDR3 spans 10 residues. The CDR3 DNA reads as TGTGCCAGCAGGGGGGAGACCCAGTACTTC. It is translated as CASRGETQYF.

This clone was detected only a few times. This sequence joins TRBV28 and TRBJ1-6, with D maybe TRBD1 (6 bases). This CDR3 spans 14 amino acids. V gave up 6 bases and J gave up 7 bases, with 13 bases separating them. Germline V lookup: CDR1 MDHEN, CDR2 SYDVKM. CDR3 in DNA: TGTGCCAGCAGACTTGGACAGCAGAATTCACCCCTCCACTTT. Protein product: CASRLGQQNSPLHF.

The J gene is TRBJ2-1, the V gene TRBV18; 11 bases are shared with TRBD2. The CDR3 is 20 residues long. V trimming: 3 bases; J trimming: 0 bases; junction bases outside the gene matches: 13. CDR1 and CDR2 (germline): KGHSH, LQKENI. CDR3 protein: CASSPREPGLAASSYNEQFF. The CDR3 DNA reads as TGTGCCAGCTCACCCCGCGAACCGGGACTAGCGGCGAGCTCCTACAATGAGCAGTTCTTC. Looking up the rest from reference TRBV18 and TRBJ2-1 gives the full variable domain: NAGVMQNPRHLVRRRGQEARLRCSPMKGHSHVYWYRQLPEEGLKFMVYLQKENIIDESGMPKERFSAEFPKEGPSILRIQQVVRGDSAAYFCASSPREPGLAASSYNEQFFGPGTRLTVL.

This clone has only a few counts. The chain employs TRBV2 and TRBJ1-6; the D gene is possibly TRBD1 (5 bases). Trimming removed 2 bases from V and 6 bases from J, with 8 bases in between. The CDR3 is made up of 14 amino acids. Germline V gene sequence: CDR1 SNHLY, CDR2 FYNNEI. CDR3 DNA sequence: TGTGCCAGCAGTGAACGGGGGGGTAATTCACCCCTCCACTTT. It is translated as CASSERGGNSPLHF.

The V call is TRBV30, the J call TRBJ2-1, with D hard to call. Germline V gene data show CDR1 as GTSNPN and CDR2 as SVGIG (reference sequence). This CDR3 is built from 12 residues. The V end was cut by 4 bases, the J end by 9 bases, with 13 bases between. The CDR3 DNA reads TGTGCCTGGACAGTGCCTTGGGGTGAGCAGTTCTTC. Translating gives CAWTVPWGEQFF.

This clone was observed a few times. V usage is TRBV27 and J usage is TRBJ1-5; D ambiguous. The germline V gene encodes CDR1 MNHEY and CDR2 SMNVEV (reference sequence). CDR3 length: 13 residues. The germline V and J ends were trimmed by 5 bases and 3 bases, with 8 bases remaining between them. DNA of the CDR3: TGTGCCAGCAGTCCAAAGTCCAATCAGCCCCAGCATTTT. Translation gives CASSPKSNQPQHF.

This chain connects TRBV7-9 to TRBJ2-7; D is perhaps TRBD1 or TRBD2 (6 bases each). The CDR3 extends over 12 amino acids. Per germline, CDR1 SEHNR and CDR2 FQNEAQ (reference sequence). The ends were cut back, 1 base at V and 8 bases at J, with 9 bases in the middle. CDR3 amino acids: CASSLEGGKQYF. The CDR3 nucleotides read TGTGCCAGCAGCTTAGAGGGGGGAAAGCAGTACTTC.

This clone was seen only a few times. The chain employs TRBV29-1 and TRBJ2-2; D is uncertain. CDR1 is SQVTM and CDR2 is ANQGSEA in the germline V gene. The CDR3 covers 14 residues. V lost 4 bases to trimming and J lost 0 bases, with 9 bases between them. Here the CDR3 reads CSVVWQPNTGELFF. The CDR3 region has the DNA TGCAGCGTTGTATGGCAGCCGAACACCGGGGAGCTGTTTTTT.